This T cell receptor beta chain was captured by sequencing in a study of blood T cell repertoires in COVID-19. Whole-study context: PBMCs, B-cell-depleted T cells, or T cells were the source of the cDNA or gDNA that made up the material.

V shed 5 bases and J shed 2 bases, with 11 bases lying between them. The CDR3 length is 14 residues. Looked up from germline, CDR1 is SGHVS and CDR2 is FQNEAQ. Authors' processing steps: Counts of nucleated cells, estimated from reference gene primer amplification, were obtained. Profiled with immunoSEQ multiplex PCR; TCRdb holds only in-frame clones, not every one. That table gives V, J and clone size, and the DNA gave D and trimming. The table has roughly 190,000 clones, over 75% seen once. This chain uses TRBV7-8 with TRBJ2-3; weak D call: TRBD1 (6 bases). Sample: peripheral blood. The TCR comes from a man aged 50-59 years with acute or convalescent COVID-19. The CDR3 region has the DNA TGTGCCAGCAGCCAACAGGGTGCCACAGATACGCAGTATTTT. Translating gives CASSQQGATDTQYF.